These 31 T cell receptor beta chains originate from one sample sequenced in a study of beta chain features in type 1 diabetes. Study-wide results and caveats: In all four CD4+ subsets, TCRB CDR3 length was significantly, moderately reduced in type 1 diabetes.

The study reverse transcribed the entire isolated RNA, so it sequenced expressed TCRB transcripts. Generated by immunoSEQ multiplex PCR, the TCRdb table keeps only in-frame clones and is missing some. This sample has around 300,000 clones; about 15% occur once, and the top ten carry less than 0.02%. These receptors are not linked to any known antigen. Specimen: naive CD4+ T cells from blood. The origin of the receptors is a man between 18 and 35 years old with type 1 diabetes.

This sequence joins TRBV15 and TRBJ2-5, with no clear D. V gave up 0 bases and J gave up 0 bases, with 8 bases separating them. Germline CDR1 is LNHNV and CDR2 is YYDKDF (reference sequence). There are 15 residues in the CDR3. The CDR3 protein is CATSRDWQYQETQYF. The CDR3 coding sequence is TGTGCCACCAGCAGAGATTGGCAGTACCAAGAGACCCAGTACTTC.

This clone was seen more than once but under ten times. The genes are TRBV5-1 and TRBJ1-3; D remains ambiguous. Germline CDR1 and CDR2: SGHRS and YFSETQ. V was trimmed by 0 bases and J by 0 bases, leaving 4 bases between them. CDR3 length equals 14 residues. The CDR3 protein is CASSLGDSGNTIYF. For the CDR3, the DNA is TGCGCCAGCAGCTTGGGAGACTCTGGAAACACCATATATTTT.

In this sample, this clone turned up a few times. V gene TRBV9 combines with J gene TRBJ1-2, with TRBD1 as a possible D gene (5 bases). Looked up from germline, CDR1 is SGDLS and CDR2 is YYNGEE. V was cut by 0 bases and J by 8 bases, with 8 bases left in between. The CDR3 has 12 amino acids. CDR3 bases: TGTGCCAGCAGCGTAGCCGGGGGAGGCTACACCTTC. Encoded protein: CASSVAGGGYTF. Based on the CDR3 plus reference TRBV9 and TRBJ1-2, the full variable domain is DSGVTQTPKHLITATGQRVTLRCSPRSGDLSVYWYQQSLDQGLQFLIQYYNGEERAKGNILERFSAQQFPDLHSELNLSSLELGDSALYFCASSVAGGGYTFGSGTRLTVV.

The chain couples TRBV30 to TRBJ1-3; D is unclear. The V end was cut by 1 base, the J end by 0 bases, with 10 bases between. The CDR3 totals 15 residues. Germline-derived CDR1 and CDR2 are GTSNPN and SVGIG (reference sequence). CDR3 residues: CAWSDGRFSGNTIYF. CDR3 coding DNA: TGTGCCTGGAGTGACGGCAGGTTCTCTGGAAACACCATATATTTT.

This clone showed up just a few times. The chain carries TRBV7-9 and TRBJ2-5; D ambiguous. The CDR3 has 15 amino acids. The germline V and J ends were trimmed by 0 bases and 3 bases, with 11 bases remaining between them. Germline lookup yields CDR1 SEHNR and CDR2 FQNEAQ (reference sequence). CDR3 in amino acids: CASSLALVIEETQYF. The CDR3 DNA reads as TGTGCCAGCAGCTTAGCGCTAGTAATTGAAGAGACCCAGTACTTC.

This clone occurred a few times. The chain joins TRBV2 to TRBJ1-5; D perhaps matches TRBD1 (6 bases). The CDR3 sequence is 14 residues long. Trimming removed 6 bases at V and 3 bases at J, with 12 bases between. Germline CDR1 reads SNHLY; CDR2 reads FYNNEI. CDR3 DNA: TGTGCCAGCAGACAAACAGGGCTCAATCAGCCCCAGCATTTT. Translation: CASRQTGLNQPQHF. The full variable domain, in which reference TRBV2 and TRBJ1-5 provide the parts outside the CDR3, is EPEVTQTPSHQVTQMGQEVILRCVPISNHLYFYWYRQILGQKVEFLVSFYNNEISEKSEIFDDQFSVERPDGSNFTLKIRSTKLEDSAMYFCASRQTGLNQPQHFGDGTRLSIL.

There are a few counts of this clone. The genes are TRBV30 and TRBJ2-3; tentative D call: TRBD2 (6 bases). The CDR3 contains 15 residues. In germline, CDR1 is GTSNPN, CDR2 SVGIG (reference sequence). V shed 3 bases and J shed 0 bases, with 13 bases lying between them. CDR3 region: CAWSGLATSTDTQYF. For the CDR3, the DNA is TGTGCCTGGAGCGGGCTAGCGACTAGCACAGATACGCAGTATTTT. The variable domain in full, with the rest retrieved from reference TRBV30 and TRBJ2-3, is SQTIHQWPATLVQPVGSPLSLECTVEGTSNPNLYWYRQAAGRGLQLLFYSVGIGQISSEVPQNLSASRPQDRQFILSSKKLLLSDSGFYLCAWSGLATSTDTQYFGPGTRLTVL.

This sequence joins TRBV5-1 and TRBJ2-3; possible D gene TRBD2, 5 bases. The length of the CDR3 is 14 residues. The germline CDR1 and CDR2 sequences are SGHRS and YFSETQ. Trimming took off 3 bases at V and 5 bases at J, with 13 bases between the two ends. In DNA, the CDR3 is TGCGCCAGCAGCTCCCGGGAAGGCGGAGATACGCAGTATTTT. Translated, it gives CASSSREGGDTQYF. Full variable domain (remainder filled in from reference TRBV5-1 and TRBJ2-3): KAGVTQTPRYLIKTRGQQVTLSCSPISGHRSVSWYQQTPGQGLQFLFEYFSETQRNKGNFPGRFSGRQFSNSRSEMNVSTLELGDSALYLCASSSREGGDTQYFGPGTRLTVL.

Only a few counts were recorded for this clone. V and J are TRBV4-3 and TRBJ2-3; D remains ambiguous. In germline, CDR1 is LGHNA, CDR2 YSLEER. The germline V and J ends were trimmed by 1 base and 0 bases, with 5 bases remaining between them. The CDR3 is 14 residues long. CDR3 region: CASSQAGSTDTQYF. Here the CDR3 DNA reads TGCGCCAGCAGCCAAGCCGGGAGCACAGATACGCAGTATTTT.

With regard to this clone: At one of its ends the junction is not consistent with the germline gene, which may arise from a read error. The chain couples TRBV20-1 to TRBJ1-4; D possibly corresponds to TRBD1 (5 bases). The CDR3 is made up of 10 amino acids. CDR1 and CDR2 (germline): DFQATT, SNEGSKA (reference sequence). In nucleotides, the CDR3 is TGCAGTGCTAGCCCAGACCCTCGGGGGTTT. It codes for CSASPDPRGF.

The chain couples TRBV20-1 to TRBJ2-7, with D possibly matching TRBD1 (6 bases). Between the trimmed V and J ends, which lost 5 bases and 3 bases, there was a span of 8 bases. This CDR3 region has 11 residues. CDR1 and CDR2 (germline): DFQATT, SNEGSKA (reference sequence). The CDR3 sequence: CSALQGYEQYF. In nucleotides, the CDR3 is TGCAGTGCTTTACAGGGCTACGAGCAGTACTTC.

The chain combines TRBV7-9 with TRBJ2-1, with TRBD2 as a possible D gene (6 bases). Germline CDR1 SEHNR, CDR2 FQNEAQ (reference sequence). This CDR3 contains 16 residues. V dropped 7 bases and J dropped 3 bases, with 19 bases sitting between them. CDR3 loop: CASTSKGGVRYNEQFF. The CDR3 coding sequence is TGTGCCAGCACCTCCAAAGGCGGGGTTCGCTACAATGAGCAGTTCTTC.

This chain uses TRBV11-2 with TRBJ1-6; no firm D call. The V end lost 5 bases, the J end lost 5 bases, and 7 bases lay between the germline ends. This CDR3 region has 13 residues. Germline V gene sequence: CDR1 SGHAT, CDR2 FQNNGV. The CDR3 DNA sequence: TGTGCCAGCAGCCCCTCGGATAATTCACCCCTCCACTTT. It specifies CASSPSDNSPLHF.

V gene TRBV15 combines with J gene TRBJ1-5; the D is unclear. The CDR3 length is 12 residues. Germline loops: CDR1 LNHNV, CDR2 YYDKDF (reference sequence). V shed 5 bases and J shed 8 bases, with 10 bases lying between them. CDR3 region: CATSGGREPQHF. Here the CDR3 DNA reads TGTGCCACCAGCGGCGGGCGGGAGCCCCAGCATTTT.

There are a few counts of this clone. The chain couples TRBV25-1 to TRBJ2-5; D is ambiguous. Germline V CDR1 and CDR2: MGHDK, SYGVNS. The CDR3 runs 13 residues. V lost 6 bases, J lost 2 bases, and 10 bases lay in between. The CDR3 DNA reads TGTGCCAGCAGCCCTAAACAGCAAGAGACCCAGTACTTC. Its translation is CASSPKQQETQYF. Full variable domain (remainder filled in from reference TRBV25-1 and TRBJ2-5): EADIYQTPRYLVIGTGKKITLECSQTMGHDKMYWYQQDPGMELHLIHYSYGVNSTEKGDLSSESTVSRIRTEHFPLTLESARPSHTSQYLCASSPKQQETQYFGPGTRLLVL.

This clone was found a few times. V gene TRBV11-2 combines with J gene TRBJ2-3; TRBD1 is a possible D gene (5 bases). The V gene's germline CDR1 is SGHAT and CDR2 FQNNGV. The ends were cut back, 6 bases at V and 0 bases at J, with 13 bases in the middle. This CDR3 has 15 amino acids. CDR3 nucleotide sequence: TGTGCCAGCAGTCCGACAGCCCCAAGCACAGATACGCAGTATTTT. Its protein is CASSPTAPSTDTQYF.

This clone was seen a few times. The CDR3 nucleotides are TGTGCCAGCAGCCCTGGACTAGCACGGAATAATGAGCAGTTCTTC. It specifies CASSPGLARNNEQFF. The chain combines TRBV7-2 with TRBJ2-1; the match to TRBD2 covers 8 bases. Losses at the gene ends were 5 bases for V and 7 bases for J; bases not matched to a gene: 10. CDR3 length: 15 amino acids. Germline CDR1 reads SGHTA; CDR2 reads FQGNSA. The variable domain in full, with the rest retrieved from reference TRBV7-2 and TRBJ2-1, is GAGVSQSPSNKVTEKGKDVELRCDPISGHTALYWYRQSLGQGLEFLIYFQGNSAPDKSGLPSDRFSAERTGGSVSTLTIQRTQQEDSAVYLCASSPGLARNNEQFFGPGTRLTVL.

V usage is TRBV7-9 and J usage is TRBJ1-6; D unresolved. In germline, CDR1 is SEHNR, CDR2 FQNEAQ (reference sequence). Trimming stripped 5 bases from V and 7 bases from J, with 6 bases between. The CDR3 is 12 residues long. The CDR3 DNA reads as TGTGCCAGCAGCGTCGGGAATTCACCCCTCCACTTT. Translating gives CASSVGNSPLHF. Combining the CDR3 with reference TRBV7-9 and TRBJ1-6 gives the whole variable domain DTGVSQNPRHKITKRGQNVTFRCDPISEHNRLYWYRQTLGQGPEFLTYFQNEAQLEKSRLLSDRFSAERPKGSFSTLEIQRTEQGDSAMYLCASSVGNSPLHFGNGTRLTVT.

This clone was seen many times. The chain is built from TRBV29-1 and TRBJ2-1, with 14 bases aligning to TRBD2. V dropped 5 bases and J dropped 8; count of bases not matched to a gene: 5. This CDR3 region has 14 residues. Germline assignment: CDR1 SQVTM and CDR2 ANQGSEA. CDR3 sequence: CSVLTSGRAYEQFF. The CDR3 DNA reads as TGCAGCGTTCTGACTAGCGGGAGGGCCTATGAGCAGTTCTTC.

In this sample, this clone turned up a few times. CDR3 DNA: TGTGCCAGCAGTAGAGGGGGAATCACCCAGCATTTT. Its translation: CASSRGGITQHF. The gene calls are TRBV2 and TRBJ1-5; a weak D match, TRBD1 (6 bases). Germline CDR1 reads SNHLY; CDR2 reads FYNNEI. The CDR3 spans 12 residues. V gave up 5 bases and J gave up 11 bases, with 13 bases separating them.

This clone was seen more than once but under ten times. The chain is built from TRBV30 and TRBJ2-1, with TRBD2 matching over 8 bases. J lost 6 bases, V lost 2 bases, and 9 bases had no gene match. Germline loops: CDR1 GTSNPN, CDR2 SVGIG (reference sequence). This CDR3 spans 15 amino acids. The CDR3 region is CAWSIGTSVLNEQFF. DNA of the CDR3: TGTGCCTGGAGTATAGGGACTAGTGTCCTCAATGAGCAGTTCTTC. Complete variable domain (other parts from reference TRBV30 and TRBJ2-1): SQTIHQWPATLVQPVGSPLSLECTVEGTSNPNLYWYRQAAGRGLQLLFYSVGIGQISSEVPQNLSASRPQDRQFILSSKKLLLSDSGFYLCAWSIGTSVLNEQFFGPGTRLTVL.

In this sample, this clone turned up a few times. V usage is TRBV29-1 and J usage is TRBJ2-7; TRBD1 matches at 9 bases. V was clipped by 6 bases and J by 3 bases; unmatched bases: 9. CDR3 length: 14 amino acids. Germline lookup yields CDR1 SQVTM and CDR2 ANQGSEA. The CDR3 sequence is CSVAPGTGHYEQYF. The CDR3 DNA is TGCAGCGTAGCCCCCGGGACAGGGCACTACGAGCAGTACTTC.

This clone was seen a handful of times. The chain is built from TRBV30 and TRBJ2-2, with 9 positions matching TRBD2. Germline V CDR1 and CDR2: GTSNPN, SVGIG (reference sequence). Trimming removed 2 bases from V and 7 bases from J; junction bases left unmatched: 8. This CDR3 is 15 amino acids long. For the CDR3, the DNA is TGTGCCTGGAGTCGCGGGACTAGCATCAGCGGGGAGCTGTTTTTT. Amino acids: CAWSRGTSISGELFF.

This chain uses TRBV5-1 with TRBJ2-3; the D gene is possibly TRBD1 (6 bases). With 3 bases removed from V and 2 bases from J, the gap between germline ends came to 10 bases. The CDR3 length is 14 residues. Germline loops: CDR1 SGHRS, CDR2 YFSETQ. The CDR3 sequence: CASSWDKTTDTQYF. CDR3 bases: TGCGCCAGCAGCTGGGACAAGACCACAGATACGCAGTATTTT. Using reference TRBV5-1 and TRBJ2-3 for the parts outside the CDR3, the full variable domain is KAGVTQTPRYLIKTRGQQVTLSCSPISGHRSVSWYQQTPGQGLQFLFEYFSETQRNKGNFPGRFSGRQFSNSRSEMNVSTLELGDSALYLCASSWDKTTDTQYFGPGTRLTVL.

V gene TRBV18 combines with J gene TRBJ2-7; D uncertain. The germline gives CDR1 KGHSH, CDR2 LQKENI. Trimming pared 3 bases from V and 5 bases from J, leaving 23 bases between. This CDR3 comprises 17 residues. This CDR3 reads CASSPKGSLAGENEQYF. The CDR3 DNA sequence: TGTGCCAGCTCACCGAAAGGCTCATTAGCTGGAGAGAACGAGCAGTACTTC.

V and J are TRBV4-1 and TRBJ2-7; TRBD1 agrees at 7 bases. This CDR3 region has 14 residues. The ends lost 6 bases at V and 1 base at J; junction bases unmatched: 6. The germline V gene encodes CDR1 MGHRA and CDR2 YSYEKL. In nucleotides, the CDR3 is TGCGCCAGCAGACGACAGGGTGGGTCCTACGAGCAGTACTTC. Translated, it gives CASRRQGGSYEQYF.

The rearrangement links TRBV20-1 to TRBJ1-1, with D unclear. Germline CDR1 DFQATT, CDR2 SNEGSKA (reference sequence). This CDR3 comprises 10 residues. CDR3 sequence reads: CRGGRTEAFF. Here the CDR3 DNA reads TGCAGAGGAGGCAGGACTGAAGCTTTCTTT.

CDR3 in amino acids: CASSYRPGADYEQYF. The CDR3 DNA reads as TGTGCCAGCAGTTACCGACCAGGGGCCGACTACGAGCAGTACTTC. The chain links TRBV6-5 to TRBJ2-7; possibly TRBD1 for D (6 bases). The V gene lost 2 bases and the J gene lost 3 bases, with 14 bases spanning the gap. From germline, CDR1 is MNHEY and CDR2 SVGAGI. The CDR3 spans 15 residues.

This clone was counted between two and nine times. The chain has TRBV5-1 and TRBJ1-5, with TRBD1 matching over 8 bases. This CDR3 comprises 15 residues. Germline CDR1 and CDR2: SGHRS and YFSETQ. The V and J ends lost 0 bases and 6 bases, in that order; junction bases with no gene match: 5. The CDR3 coding sequence is TGCGCCAGCAGCTTGGGAGGACAGGGAGGTCAGCCCCAGCATTTT. This translates into CASSLGGQGGQPQHF.

The chain couples TRBV5-1 to TRBJ2-1, with TRBD1 matching over 8 bases. V shed 4 bases, J shed 1 base, and the junction held 4 bases outside the gene matches. Germline-derived CDR1 and CDR2 are SGHRS and YFSETQ. The CDR3 spans 15 residues. CDR3 region: CASSLGQVSYNEQFF. In DNA, the CDR3 is TGCGCCAGCAGCCTGGGACAGGTGTCCTACAATGAGCAGTTCTTC.

This clone was counted only a few times. The V call is TRBV28, the J call TRBJ2-1; TRBD2 agrees at 11 bases. V lost 3 bases, J lost 3 bases, and 10 bases stayed unmatched. Germline V gene sequence: CDR1 MDHEN, CDR2 SYDVKM. This CDR3 has 18 amino acids. The chain's CDR3 is CASSFPSTSGVFYNEQFF. DNA of the CDR3: TGTGCCAGCAGTTTCCCCTCGACTAGCGGGGTATTCTACAATGAGCAGTTCTTC.